The 23 T cell receptor beta chains below all came from one sample that was sequenced in a study of T cells after yellow fever vaccination. TCRdb re-called the 5' RACE reads through MiXCR, storing one row per CDR3 protein. The table has about 320,000 distinct CDR3 sequences, about an eighth seen once. The source was CD4+ T cells sorted from PBMCs, collected 15 days after the yellow fever booster vaccination. These receptors came from a man between 18 and 29 years old who received the YFV17D yellow fever vaccine.

This clonotype showed up many times. The chain has TRBV4-3 and TRBJ2-3; 10 nucleotides align to TRBD2. CDR1 and CDR2 (germline): LGHNA, YSLEER. Unmatched junction bases numbered 3, after V lost 1 base and J lost 2 bases. The CDR3 extends over 16 amino acids. The CDR3 DNA is TGCGCCAGCAGCCAAGTTCTAGCGGGGGACACAGATACGCAGTATTTT. Protein sequence: CASSQVLAGDTDTQYF.

This clonotype was detected only a few times. The V call is TRBV27, the J call TRBJ2-7, with D possibly being TRBD1 or TRBD2 (6 bases each). The CDR3 is 11 amino acids. Trimming removed 9 bases from V and 7 bases from J, with 13 bases in between. Germline loops: CDR1 MNHEY, CDR2 SMNVEV (reference sequence). For the CDR3, the DNA is TGTGCCAGGCCTCGAGGGGGGGAGCAGTACGTC. Residues: CARPRGGEQYV.

The chain uses TRBV18 and TRBJ2-4; possible D gene TRBD1, 6 bases. The CDR3 sequence is 14 residues long. V lost 2 bases, J lost 7 bases, and 12 bases lay in between. Germline V gene lookup returns CDR1 KGHSH and CDR2 LQKENI. CDR3 sequence: CASSPSPTGNIQYF. As DNA, the CDR3 is TGTGCCAGCTCACCATCCCCTACAGGGAACATTCAGTACTTC.

At least ten counts were recorded for this clonotype. The chain uses TRBV3-1 and TRBJ2-2; D is unclear. Germline CDR1 LGHDT, CDR2 YNNKEL (reference sequence). This CDR3 spans 13 amino acids. The V end lost 2 bases, the J end lost 5 bases, and 6 bases lay between the germline ends. The CDR3 is CASSQHTTGELFF. The CDR3 DNA reads as TGTGCCAGCAGCCAACATACAACCGGGGAGCTGTTTTTT.

The rearrangement uses TRBV11-1 and TRBJ1-1; the match to TRBD1 covers 8 bases. The CDR3 covers 14 residues. Germline V gene sequence: CDR1 SGHAT, CDR2 FQDESV (reference sequence). J gave up 6 bases and V 5 bases, and 8 bases lay outside the gene matches. The CDR3 sequence: CASSGLDRESEAFF. In DNA, the CDR3 is TGTGCCAGCAGCGGACTGGACAGGGAATCTGAAGCTTTCTTT.

The chain carries TRBV28 and TRBJ2-3; no clear D. CDR3 length: 13 amino acids. The germline V and J ends were trimmed by 6 bases and 5 bases, with 12 bases remaining between them. CDR1 MDHEN and CDR2 SYDVKM come from the germline V gene. In DNA form, the CDR3 reads TGTGCCAGCAGCCCCCGCGAAAAAGATACGCAGTATTTT. It translates to CASSPREKDTQYF.

This clonotype was picked up a small number of times. This chain links TRBV7-6 with TRBJ2-5, with a possible D match to TRBD2 (6 bases). The CDR3 sequence is 16 residues long. In germline, CDR1 is SGHVS, CDR2 FNYEAQ. The V gene lost 1 base and the J gene lost 4 bases, with 16 bases spanning the gap. The CDR3 DNA is TGTGCCAGCAGCTTAGGCCCCGCCGACGGGGGAGAGACCCAGTACTTC. Protein sequence: CASSLGPADGGETQYF.

This clonotype occurred a few times. The J gene is TRBJ2-3, the V gene TRBV24-1; D tentatively fits TRBD1 or TRBD2 (5 bases each). Trimming shortened V by 1 base and J by 8 bases, and 15 bases separated the two germline ends. The CDR3 is 15 residues long. Germline-derived CDR1 and CDR2 are KGHDR and SFDVKD. In DNA form, the CDR3 reads TGTGCCACCAGTGATTTCCGGGGCTTACTTCCTACGCAGTATTTT. It specifies CATSDFRGLLPTQYF.

The chain is built from TRBV5-4 and TRBJ1-2; a weak D match, TRBD1 (5 bases). V was clipped by 1 base and J by 3 bases, with 19 bases between them. CDR3 size: 17 residues. Germline V gene sequence: CDR1 SGHNT, CDR2 YYREEE (reference sequence). CDR3 in DNA: TGTGCCAGCAGCTTGCCAGAACCCAGCGGGACCGACTATGGCTACACCTTC. The encoded protein is CASSLPEPSGTDYGYTF.

This clonotype was detected a few times. The V gene is TRBV5-4, the J gene TRBJ2-1, with D perhaps TRBD1 (6 bases). V lost 4 bases and J lost 8, with 13 bases in between. This CDR3 spans 13 amino acids. The germline gives CDR1 SGHNT, CDR2 YYREEE (reference sequence). CDR3 nucleotide sequence: TGTGCCAGCAGCCCAGGGGTTAAGGATGAGCAGTTCTTC. Its protein product is CASSPGVKDEQFF.

The genes are TRBV20-1 and TRBJ2-3; tentatively, D is TRBD1 (6 bases). The CDR3 spans 14 residues. The germline CDR1 and CDR2 sequences are DFQATT and SNEGSKA (reference sequence). Trimming removed 5 bases from V and 4 bases from J, with 16 bases in between. The CDR3 is CSADQGKVPDTQYF. DNA of the CDR3: TGCAGTGCTGACCAGGGGAAGGTCCCAGATACGCAGTATTTT.

The chain joins TRBV2 to TRBJ2-3; 13 bases match TRBD2. The germline V gene has CDR1 SNHLY and CDR2 FYNNEI. J was trimmed by 3 bases and V by 8 bases; bases with no gene match: 8. The CDR3 length is 16 residues. The CDR3, as DNA: TGTGCCAGCCGCGGAATGGGACTAGCGGGGACAGATACGCAGTATTTT. Protein: CASRGMGLAGTDTQYF.

The genes are TRBV9 and TRBJ1-2; TRBD1 is a possible D gene (6 bases). The V gene lost 0 bases and the J gene lost 4 bases, with 16 bases spanning the gap. CDR1 is SGDLS, CDR2 YYNGEE, per germline. CDR3 length: 16 amino acids. The CDR3 loop is CASSVEGVQDSYGYTF. The CDR3 bases are TGTGCCAGCAGCGTAGAGGGGGTCCAGGACTCCTATGGCTACACCTTC.

The chain joins TRBV27 to TRBJ1-2, with 7 bases aligning to TRBD1. The ends lost 0 bases at V and 2 bases at J; junction bases unmatched: 3. Germline V CDR1 and CDR2: MNHEY, SMNVEV (reference sequence). The CDR3 covers 15 residues. The CDR3 sequence is CASSLSSTGNYGYTF. The CDR3 DNA reads TGTGCCAGCAGTTTATCCTCGACAGGGAACTATGGCTACACCTTC.

This clonotype rates as medium-sized (0.01 to 0.1%). The rearrangement uses TRBV7-2 and TRBJ2-5; 13 bases are a match to TRBD2. This CDR3 is built from 17 residues. V lost 1 base to trimming and J lost 2 bases; unmatched junction nucleotides: 4. CDR1 SGHTA and CDR2 FQGNSA come from the germline V gene. The CDR3 region has the DNA TGTGCCAGCAGCTTAGTGGGACTAGCGGGGAATCAAGAGACCCAGTACTTC. Translated, it gives CASSLVGLAGNQETQYF.

CDR3 amino acids: CASSPGTGGPRIQYF. CDR3 DNA sequence: TGCGCCAGCAGCCCCGGGACAGGGGGGCCCAGGATTCAGTACTTC. The chain has TRBV5-1 and TRBJ2-4; 11 nucleotides agree with TRBD1. This CDR3 is built from 15 residues. CDR1 and CDR2 (germline): SGHRS, YFSETQ. V dropped 4 bases and J dropped 10; count of bases not matched to a gene: 10.

The rearrangement joins TRBV4-3 to TRBJ2-6; D not resolved. The germline V gene has CDR1 LGHNA and CDR2 YSLEER. The CDR3 is 15 amino acids. The germline V and J ends were trimmed by 6 bases and 0 bases, with 9 bases remaining between them. The CDR3, as DNA: TGCGCCAGCAGTGGTGTTAACTCTGGGGCCAACGTCCTGACTTTC. Translation: CASSGVNSGANVLTF.

The J gene is TRBJ1-6, the V gene TRBV14; no clear D gene. Deletions cut 4 bases from V and 3 bases from J, with 13 bases between. Germline CDR1 and CDR2: SGHDN and FVKESK. The CDR3 totals 16 residues. CDR3 amino acids: CASSREGRYYNSPLHF. CDR3 nucleotide sequence: TGTGCCAGCAGCCGAGAGGGCAGATACTATAATTCACCCCTCCACTTT.

This chain uses TRBV9 with TRBJ1-4; D call uncertain. Germline V gene lookup returns CDR1 SGDLS and CDR2 YYNGEE. The CDR3 contains 14 residues. Trimming cost V 0 bases and J 1 base, with 4 bases left between them. The CDR3 region is CASSVEITNEKLFF. In DNA, the CDR3 is TGTGCCAGCAGCGTAGAGATAACTAATGAAAAACTGTTTTTT.

The chain combines TRBV6-5 with TRBJ2-3, with D hard to call. V dropped 4 bases and J dropped 1 base, with 9 bases sitting between them. There are 14 residues in the CDR3. The germline CDR1 and CDR2 sequences are MNHEY and SVGAGI. CDR3 DNA sequence: TGTGCCAGCAGTTTCAATCGGGGCACAGATACGCAGTATTTT. It translates to CASSFNRGTDTQYF.

This clonotype was observed a handful of times. The chain links TRBV29-1 to TRBJ2-2; D gene uncertain. CDR1 is SQVTM and CDR2 is ANQGSEA in the germline V gene. This CDR3 comprises 13 residues. The V and J ends lost 3 bases and 6 bases respectively, with 11 bases between them. CDR3 in DNA: TGCAGCGTTGATCCGGGTAGGGCCGGGGAGCTGTTTTTT. Protein sequence: CSVDPGRAGELFF.

This clonotype was recorded a few times. The V gene is TRBV12-1, the J gene TRBJ2-3; the table's D call, TRBD2, was not checked against the DNA. TRBV12-1 is shown as a pseudogene. The CDR3 is made up of 16 amino acids. CDR3 DNA: TGTGCCAGCAGCTTTGTAGGGACTAGCGGGACAGATACGCAGTATTTT. Amino acid sequence: CASSFVGTSGTDTQYF.

The chain recombines TRBV20-1 with TRBJ2-5; D is perhaps TRBD1 (5 bases). The CDR3 contains 14 residues. Per the germline V gene, CDR1 is DFQATT and CDR2 is SNEGSKA (reference sequence). V shed 6 bases and J shed 5 bases, with 19 bases lying between them. The DNA of the CDR3 is TGCAGTGCAGTCCGTGGGGCCTCCGGGGAGACCCAGTACTTC. Residues: CSAVRGASGETQYF.